Sequencing of this TCR beta chain was carried out in a study of PD-1 blockade in classical Hodgkin lymphoma. Overall study results and limits: While CD8+ TCR diversity did not rise significantly by C4D1, CD4+ TCR diversity did.

The method was immunoSEQ multiplex PCR; TCRdb's version includes in-frame clones alone and lacks a portion of them. The data hold under 45,000 clones, with 76% observed a single time. Relapses following autologous stem cell transplantation were seen in all patients, with brentuximab vedotin exposure varying. This clone was picked up a small number of times. The antigen is unknown. Looked up from germline, CDR1 is SGHTA and CDR2 is FQGNSA. V was clipped by 3 bases and J by 2 bases; unmatched bases: 3. This CDR3 is built from 14 residues. Sequenced material: peripheral blood mononuclear cells (PBMCs), taken at baseline. The receptor comes from a human donor with classical Hodgkin lymphoma. V gene TRBV7-2 combines with J gene TRBJ2-7; 8 bases agree with TRBD1. CDR3 in DNA: TGTGCCAGCAGCTTCCAGACAGGGGCCTACGAGCAGTACTTC. This encodes CASSFQTGAYEQYF.